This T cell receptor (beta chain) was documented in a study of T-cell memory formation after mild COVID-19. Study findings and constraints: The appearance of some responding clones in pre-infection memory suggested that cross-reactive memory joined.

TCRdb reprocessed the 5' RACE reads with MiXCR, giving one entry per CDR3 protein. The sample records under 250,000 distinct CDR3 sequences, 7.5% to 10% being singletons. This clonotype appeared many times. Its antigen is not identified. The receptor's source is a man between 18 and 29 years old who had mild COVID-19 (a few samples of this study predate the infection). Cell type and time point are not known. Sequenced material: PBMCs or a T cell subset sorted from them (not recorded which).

The CDR3 sequence: CASSIGGYNSPLHF. The CDR3 DNA sequence: TGTGCCAGCAGCATAGGGGGGTATAATTCACCCCTCCACTTT. The chain has TRBV12-3 or TRBV12-4 and TRBJ1-6, with D possibly TRBD1 on 6 matching bases. The CDR3 is 14 residues long. V was cut by 6 bases and J by 4 bases, with 10 bases left in between.